This T cell receptor beta chain was found in a study of blood T cell repertoires in COVID-19 (dated by TCRdb to about 2020). Turning to the overall study: Collaborator samples came from the United States, Italy and Spain and covered acute and convalescent phases of COVID-19. The prospective study material was composed of cDNA or gDNA derived from T cells, B-cell-depleted T cells, or PBMCs. Subjects who had been exposed to COVID-19, were actively infected with it, or had recovered from it provided the deeply sampled blood TCRbeta repertoires that made up the dataset. The repertoires were released in a freely available public database meant as a resource for research on the immune response to SARS-CoV-2. Samples were obtained from the ongoing ImmuneRACE study (first 160 participants) and from 950 to 1,500 subjects provided by 6 global collaborators. Sample metadata almost always included a de-identified subject ID, COVID-19 status, age in years and sex. Where available, HLA class I and class II types were obtained from metadata supplied by the sample provider rather than from assay-based typing.

Each collaborating institution followed its own protocols to collect whole blood in K2EDTA tubes. For TCRbeta analysis, collaborators shipped samples as frozen whole blood, isolated PBMCs, or DNA extracted from either of those sample types. The immunoSEQ Assay, a bias-controlled multiplex PCR, was used to amplify TCRbeta CDR3 regions from genomic DNA. The study's own analysis went as follows. Nucleated cell counts per sample were estimated from amplification of reference gene primers within the assay. To quantify the absolute abundance of each unique TCRbeta CDR3 rearrangement, sequence reads were collapsed and filtered. For each sample, productive Simpson clonality was calculated as the square root of Simpson's diversity index across productive rearrangements. Drawn from immuneACCESS, this table holds only the in-frame rearrangements with V and J called that TCRdb kept. Clones are partly lost; checked studies trace under half to an unresolved V gene and leave the rest unexplained. V and J calls and clone size follow that table, whereas D and trimming were derived from the DNA. For this sample the table gives about 76,000 clones, of which around 85% were detected only once. Of the sample, more than 10% is held by the ten largest clones.

V lost 2 bases and J lost 0 bases, and the count of bases not matched to a germline gene is 11. The germline V gene supplies CDR1 ENHRY and CDR2 SYGVKD. The CDR3 contains 20 residues, cysteine and phenylalanine counted. Here the CDR3 DNA is all that survives: 60 bases in frame from base 1. This clone was found once. Its specific antigen is unknown. Base qualities are missing; no much larger clone stands one base away. The research as a whole found: Clinical and demographic metadata were provided uncurated, with the amount varying by source and participant.

What was sequenced was peripheral blood. The chain employs TRBV10-3 and TRBJ2-1; 12 bases in the junction line up with TRBD2. This TCR derives from a human donor in a cohort sampled during active COVID-19. The DNA sequence follows: TGTGCCATCAGTGAGCGGGACCTGACTAGCGGGGGAGGCTCCTACAATGAGCAGTTCTTC. Its product reads: CAISERDLTSGGGSYNEQFF.